One and the same sample provided the 25 T cell receptor beta chains below, sequenced in a study of OX40 agonist ivuxolimab in advanced cancers. Libraries were made using the immunoSEQ multiplex PCR assay. The immuneACCESS repertoire file appears here via TCRdb, limited to in-frame rearrangements. These files lack a portion of the clones; in checked studies, under half of the deficit traces to unresolved V genes, and the cause of the others is not known. Within this sample are about 42,000 clones, with 80% to 90% of them counted one time only. The ten largest clones represent 4.7% of the sample. The material sequenced was CD4+ or CD8+ T cells sorted from blood, taken in a trial of the OX40 agonist ivuxolimab. The receptors derive from an adult with an advanced solid tumor such as melanoma, head and neck, liver or kidney cancer.

This sequence joins TRBV18 and TRBJ2-7; tentatively, D is TRBD1 or TRBD2 (8 bases each). V shed 1 base and J shed 7 bases, with 26 bases lying between them. Looked up from germline, CDR1 is KGHSH and CDR2 is LQKENI. The CDR3 extends over 18 amino acids. The CDR3 bases are TGTGCCAGCTCACCACTTGAGACAGGGGCCCAGCGGGAGAAGGAGCAGTACTTC. Encoded protein: CASSPLETGAQREKEQYF.

V gene TRBV14 combines with J gene TRBJ1-6; no clear D gene. The germline CDR1 and CDR2 sequences are SGHDN and FVKESK. The CDR3 spans 13 residues. V was trimmed by 8 bases and J by 7 bases, leaving 12 bases between them. This chain's CDR3 is CASGIQTNSPLHF. In DNA, the CDR3 is TGTGCCAGCGGCATCCAGACAAATTCACCCCTCCACTTT.

The rearrangement joins TRBV19 to TRBJ2-7; 7 nucleotides line up with TRBD1. CDR3 size: 14 residues. Looked up from germline, CDR1 is LNHDA and CDR2 is SQIVND (reference sequence). The V gene end was trimmed by 2 bases and the J gene end by 3 bases; junction bases not matched to a gene: 4. The CDR3 region is CASSIRGGDYEQYF. The DNA of the CDR3 is TGTGCCAGTAGTATAAGAGGGGGCGACTACGAGCAGTACTTC. The full variable domain, in which reference TRBV19 and TRBJ2-7 provide the parts outside the CDR3, is DGGITQSPKYLFRKEGQNVTLSCEQNLNHDAMYWYRQDPGQGLRLIYYSQIVNDFQKGDIAEGYSVSREKKESFPLTVTSAQKNPTAFYLCASSIRGGDYEQYFGPGTRLTVT.

This rearrangement joins TRBV19 to TRBJ2-1, with TRBD2 identical over 12 bases. Losses at the gene ends were 5 bases for V and 5 bases for J; bases not matched to a gene: 7. The germline gives CDR1 LNHDA, CDR2 SQIVND (reference sequence). The CDR3 consists of 16 residues. The CDR3 DNA is TGTGCCAGTAGTGCAACTAGCGGGGGGTGGGACAATGAGCAGTTCTTC. Its translation is CASSATSGGWDNEQFF.

The chain links TRBV18 to TRBJ1-1; perhaps TRBD1 as D (6 bases). V was pared by 3 bases and J by 0 bases, with 17 bases between. The germline gives CDR1 KGHSH, CDR2 LQKENI. The CDR3 consists of 17 residues. The CDR3 coding sequence is TGTGCCAGCTCACCTAATCGGGACACTGTAGTGAACACTGAAGCTTTCTTT. Translating it yields CASSPNRDTVVNTEAFF.

This chain connects TRBV5-1 to TRBJ2-1; D remains ambiguous. CDR1 and CDR2 from the germline V gene are SGHRS and YFSETQ. This CDR3 is built from 13 residues. The V gene lost 4 bases and the J gene lost 12 bases, with 17 bases spanning the gap. The CDR3 spells CASSPGSGYGQFF. CDR3 DNA sequence: TGCGCCAGCAGCCCCGGATCCGGGTACGGGCAGTTCTTC. The full variable domain, in which reference TRBV5-1 and TRBJ2-1 provide the parts outside the CDR3, is KAGVTQTPRYLIKTRGQQVTLSCSPISGHRSVSWYQQTPGQGLQFLFEYFSETQRNKGNFPGRFSGRQFSNSRSEMNVSTLELGDSALYLCASSPGSGYGQFFGPGTRLTVL.

The rearrangement joins TRBV2 to TRBJ2-3; 14 positions agree with TRBD2. The germline gives CDR1 SNHLY, CDR2 FYNNEI. Germline trimming cut 5 bases from V and 1 base from J; bases unmatched to any gene: 8. The CDR3 runs to 18 residues. The CDR3 sequence is CASSRLAGGGYGTDTQYF. CDR3 nucleotide sequence: TGTGCCAGCAGTAGACTAGCGGGAGGGGGATACGGCACAGATACGCAGTATTTT.

This chain connects TRBV5-4 to TRBJ1-2; no reliable D call. V lost 2 bases and J 0 bases, leaving 11 bases between the germline ends. Per germline, CDR1 SGHNT and CDR2 YYREEE (reference sequence). This CDR3 is 15 amino acids long. CDR3 sequence reads: CASSFRGQTNYGYTF. CDR3 DNA: TGTGCCAGCAGCTTTCGAGGTCAGACTAACTATGGCTACACCTTC.

The rearrangement uses TRBV19 and TRBJ1-5, with 7 positions matching TRBD1. In germline, CDR1 is LNHDA, CDR2 SQIVND (reference sequence). The CDR3 has 16 residues. Trimming cost V 5 bases and J 2 bases; bases outside gene matches: 9. CDR3 protein: CASSQGGMMGNQPQHF. In DNA, the CDR3 is TGTGCCAGTAGTCAGGGGGGGATGATGGGCAATCAGCCCCAGCATTTT.

The CDR3 sequence: CAISEGGGGYTF. CDR3 DNA: TGTGCCATCAGTGAGGGGGGAGGTGGCTACACCTTC. V usage is TRBV10-3 and J usage is TRBJ1-2; possibly TRBD1 for D (5 bases). V was trimmed by 2 bases and J by 7 bases, leaving 8 bases between them. The length of the CDR3 is 12 residues. The germline gives CDR1 ENHRY, CDR2 SYGVKD.

The chain joins TRBV28 to TRBJ2-7; D gene ambiguous. The ends were cut back, 7 bases at V and 3 bases at J, with 10 bases in the middle. The CDR3 sequence is 12 residues long. The germline V gene encodes CDR1 MDHEN and CDR2 SYDVKM. The CDR3 DNA follows: TGTGCCAGCAAAGCATCGAACTACGAGCAGTACTTC. Its protein is CASKASNYEQYF.

This clone was seen only once. The chain is built from TRBV28 and TRBJ2-2, with D uncertain. The V gene's germline CDR1 is MDHEN and CDR2 SYDVKM. The CDR3 is made up of 11 amino acids. Trimming removed 8 bases from V and 2 bases from J, with 3 bases in between. CDR3 amino acids: CASSNTGELFF. Written as DNA, the CDR3 is TGTGCCAGCTCTAACACCGGGGAGCTGTTTTTT.

The chain carries TRBV2 and TRBJ2-1; D uncertain. CDR1 is SNHLY, CDR2 FYNNEI, per germline. V lost 6 bases to trimming and J lost 4 bases, with 1 base between them. The CDR3 runs to 10 residues. The CDR3, as DNA: TGTGCCAGCAGATACAATGAGCAGTTCTTC. It encodes CASRYNEQFF.

The chain couples TRBV6-1 to TRBJ2-5; 10 bases line up with TRBD2. After removal of 0 bases from V and 5 bases from J, the junction contained 6 bases not matched to a gene. The CDR3 length is 16 residues. Germline V lookup: CDR1 MNHNS, CDR2 SASEGT. The CDR3, as DNA: TGTGCCAGCAGTGAAGCTAGCGGGGGGAACGGGGAGACCCAGTACTTC. Translating gives CASSEASGGNGETQYF.

V is TRBV19 and J is TRBJ1-2; D is perhaps TRBD1 (6 bases). The V and J ends lost 4 bases and 0 bases respectively, with 9 bases between them. This CDR3 is 14 amino acids long. The germline V gene has CDR1 LNHDA and CDR2 SQIVND (reference sequence). CDR3 coding DNA: TGTGCCAGTAGTACCGGGACATCTAACTATGGCTACACCTTC. Encoded protein: CASSTGTSNYGYTF. The full variable domain, rest sourced from reference TRBV19 and TRBJ1-2, is DGGITQSPKYLFRKEGQNVTLSCEQNLNHDAMYWYRQDPGQGLRLIYYSQIVNDFQKGDIAEGYSVSREKKESFPLTVTSAQKNPTAFYLCASSTGTSNYGYTFGSGTRLTVV.

V is TRBV6-6 and J is TRBJ2-1; possible D gene TRBD2, 6 bases. The CDR3 loop spans 15 amino acids. CDR1 is MNHNY, CDR2 SVGAGI, per germline (reference sequence). Trimming removed 8 bases at V and 5 bases at J, with 19 bases between. The CDR3 reads CASGDSRTGNNEQFF. CDR3 bases: TGTGCCAGCGGGGACTCCCGGACCGGGAACAATGAGCAGTTCTTC.

J is TRBJ1-6 and V is TRBV28; D unclear. Germline assignment: CDR1 MDHEN and CDR2 SYDVKM. V was cut by 4 bases and J by 9 bases, with 10 bases left in between. This CDR3 comprises 13 residues. The CDR3 region is CASSWAVSSPLHF. In nucleotides, the CDR3 is TGTGCCAGCAGTTGGGCAGTGAGTTCACCCCTCCACTTT.

V gene TRBV5-5 combines with J gene TRBJ1-5; no definite D call. CDR3 size: 13 residues. V was pared by 4 bases and J by 3 bases, with 8 bases between. CDR1 and CDR2 (germline): SGHKS, YYEKEE (reference sequence). Here the CDR3 reads CASSTGSNQPQHF. Here the CDR3 DNA reads TGTGCCAGCAGCACGGGATCCAATCAGCCCCAGCATTTT.

The J gene is TRBJ1-2, the V gene TRBV29-1; 10 bases fit TRBD1. V gave up 3 bases and J gave up 13 bases; unmatched junction bases: 2. CDR3 size: 10 residues. Per the germline V gene, CDR1 is SQVTM and CDR2 is ANQGSEA. The CDR3 bases are TGCAGCGTTGACGGGGACAGGGGCACCTTC. This encodes CSVDGDRGTF. Full variable domain (remainder filled in from reference TRBV29-1 and TRBJ1-2): SAVISQKPSRDICQRGTSLTIQCQVDSQVTMMFWYRQQPGQSLTLIATANQGSEATYESGFVIDKFPISRPNLTFSTLTVSNMSPEDSSIYLCSVDGDRGTFGSGTRLTVV.

V gene TRBV18 combines with J gene TRBJ2-5, with no clear D. The CDR3 length is 16 residues. CDR1 is KGHSH, CDR2 LQKENI, per germline. Between the trimmed V and J ends, which lost 3 bases and 1 base, there was a span of 15 bases. The chain's CDR3 is CASSPMDGIPQETQYF. The CDR3 nucleotides read TGTGCCAGCTCACCGATGGACGGCATACCCCAAGAGACCCAGTACTTC.

The chain links TRBV28 to TRBJ1-2; perhaps TRBD1 as D (5 bases). Trimming left V 8 bases short and J 6 bases short, with 13 bases between. Germline lookup yields CDR1 MDHEN and CDR2 SYDVKM. The CDR3 is made up of 12 amino acids. The CDR3 is CASGQGINGYTF. CDR3 DNA: TGTGCCAGCGGGCAGGGCATCAATGGCTACACCTTC.

This chain joins TRBV19 and TRBJ2-5; weak D call: TRBD2 (6 bases). The germline V and J ends were trimmed by 3 bases and 2 bases, with 13 bases remaining between them. The CDR3 is 15 amino acids. From germline, CDR1 is LNHDA and CDR2 SQIVND (reference sequence). CDR3 sequence (DNA): TGTGCCAGTAGTATTGAGGGCGGGGCGCAAGAGACCCAGTACTTC. It specifies CASSIEGGAQETQYF.

The chain uses TRBV19 and TRBJ1-5; TRBD1 matches at 7 bases. Germline-derived CDR1 and CDR2 are LNHDA and SQIVND (reference sequence). The CDR3 sequence is 15 residues long. Trimming at V came to 5 bases and at J to 11 bases, leaving 15 bases not matched to a gene. The CDR3 coding sequence is TGTGCCAGTAGTCTCCAGGGGGGGGTTTATGTGGCCCAGCATTTT. This codes for CASSLQGGVYVAQHF.

V usage is TRBV30 and J usage is TRBJ2-4, with a weak D call TRBD1 (7 bases). The CDR3 extends over 16 amino acids. V was clipped by 1 base and J by 0 bases, with 13 bases between them. Germline CDR1 and CDR2: GTSNPN and SVGIG (reference sequence). The DNA for the CDR3 is TGTGCCTGGAGTGGCAGGGGGGAGCTAGCCAAAAACATTCAGTACTTC. Translated: CAWSGRGELAKNIQYF.

The V gene is TRBV7-8, the J gene TRBJ2-1; TRBD2 matches 9 bases. CDR3 size: 15 residues. CDR1 is SGHVS, CDR2 FQNEAQ, per germline. V lost 3 bases to trimming and J lost 5 bases; unmatched junction nucleotides: 5. CDR3 region: CASSFSGGSNNEQFF. The CDR3 DNA reads as TGTGCCAGCAGCTTCAGCGGGGGGTCCAACAATGAGCAGTTCTTC. Drawing the rest from reference TRBV7-8 and TRBJ2-1, the complete variable domain is GAGVSQSPRYKVAKRGQDVALRCDPISGHVSLFWYQQALGQGPEFLTYFQNEAQLDKSGLPSDRFFAERPEGSVSTLKIQRTQQEDSAVYLCASSFSGGSNNEQFFGPGTRLTVL.